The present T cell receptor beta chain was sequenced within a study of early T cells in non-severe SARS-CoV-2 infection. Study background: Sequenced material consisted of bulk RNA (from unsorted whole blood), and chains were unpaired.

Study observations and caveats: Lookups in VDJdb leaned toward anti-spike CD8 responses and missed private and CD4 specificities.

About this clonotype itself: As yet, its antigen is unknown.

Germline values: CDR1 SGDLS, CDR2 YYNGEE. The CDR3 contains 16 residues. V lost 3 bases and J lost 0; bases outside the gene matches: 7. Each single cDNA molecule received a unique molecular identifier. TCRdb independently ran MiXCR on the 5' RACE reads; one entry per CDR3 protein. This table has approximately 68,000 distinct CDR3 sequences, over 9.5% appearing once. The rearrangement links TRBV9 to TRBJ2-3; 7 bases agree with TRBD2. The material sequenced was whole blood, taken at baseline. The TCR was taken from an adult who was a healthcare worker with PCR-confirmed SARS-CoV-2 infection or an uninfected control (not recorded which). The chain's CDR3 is CASSDGTTPSTDTQYF. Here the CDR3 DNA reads TGTGCCAGCAGCGACGGGACTACGCCTAGCACAGATACGCAGTATTTT. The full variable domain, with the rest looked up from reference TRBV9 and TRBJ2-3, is DSGVTQTPKHLITATGQRVTLRCSPRSGDLSVYWYQQSLDQGLQFLIQYYNGEERAKGNILERFSAQQFPDLHSELNLSSLELGDSALYFCASSDGTTPSTDTQYFGPGTRLTVL.